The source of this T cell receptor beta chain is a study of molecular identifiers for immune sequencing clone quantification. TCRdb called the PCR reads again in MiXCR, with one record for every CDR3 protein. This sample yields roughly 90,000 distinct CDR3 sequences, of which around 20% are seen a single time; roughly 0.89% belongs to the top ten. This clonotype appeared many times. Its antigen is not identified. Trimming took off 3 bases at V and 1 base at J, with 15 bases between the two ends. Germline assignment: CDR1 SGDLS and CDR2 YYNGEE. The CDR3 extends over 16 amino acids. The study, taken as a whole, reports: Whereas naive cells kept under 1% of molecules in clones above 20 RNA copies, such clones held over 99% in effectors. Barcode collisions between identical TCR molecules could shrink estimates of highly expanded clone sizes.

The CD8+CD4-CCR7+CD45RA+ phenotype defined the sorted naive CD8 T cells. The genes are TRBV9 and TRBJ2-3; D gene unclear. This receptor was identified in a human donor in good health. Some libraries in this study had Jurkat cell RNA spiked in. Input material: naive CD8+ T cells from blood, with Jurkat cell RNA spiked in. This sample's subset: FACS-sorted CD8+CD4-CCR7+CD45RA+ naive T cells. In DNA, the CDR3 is TGTGCCAGCAGCGACCCCGGCCACCTGGGCACAGATACGCAGTATTTT. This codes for CASSDPGHLGTDTQYF.